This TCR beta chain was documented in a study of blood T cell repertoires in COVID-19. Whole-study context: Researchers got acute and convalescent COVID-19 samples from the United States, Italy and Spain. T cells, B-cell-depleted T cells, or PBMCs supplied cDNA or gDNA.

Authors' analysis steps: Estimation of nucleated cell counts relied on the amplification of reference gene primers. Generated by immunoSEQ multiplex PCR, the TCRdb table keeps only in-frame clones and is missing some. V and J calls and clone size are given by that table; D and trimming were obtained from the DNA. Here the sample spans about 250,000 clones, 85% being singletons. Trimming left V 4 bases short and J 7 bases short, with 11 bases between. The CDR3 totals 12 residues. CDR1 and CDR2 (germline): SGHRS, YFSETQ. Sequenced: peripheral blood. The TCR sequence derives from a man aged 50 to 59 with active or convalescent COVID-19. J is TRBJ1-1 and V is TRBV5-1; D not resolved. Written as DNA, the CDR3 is TGCGCCAGCAGCCCCGAGGGCGGTGAAGCTTTCTTT. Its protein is CASSPEGGEAFF.